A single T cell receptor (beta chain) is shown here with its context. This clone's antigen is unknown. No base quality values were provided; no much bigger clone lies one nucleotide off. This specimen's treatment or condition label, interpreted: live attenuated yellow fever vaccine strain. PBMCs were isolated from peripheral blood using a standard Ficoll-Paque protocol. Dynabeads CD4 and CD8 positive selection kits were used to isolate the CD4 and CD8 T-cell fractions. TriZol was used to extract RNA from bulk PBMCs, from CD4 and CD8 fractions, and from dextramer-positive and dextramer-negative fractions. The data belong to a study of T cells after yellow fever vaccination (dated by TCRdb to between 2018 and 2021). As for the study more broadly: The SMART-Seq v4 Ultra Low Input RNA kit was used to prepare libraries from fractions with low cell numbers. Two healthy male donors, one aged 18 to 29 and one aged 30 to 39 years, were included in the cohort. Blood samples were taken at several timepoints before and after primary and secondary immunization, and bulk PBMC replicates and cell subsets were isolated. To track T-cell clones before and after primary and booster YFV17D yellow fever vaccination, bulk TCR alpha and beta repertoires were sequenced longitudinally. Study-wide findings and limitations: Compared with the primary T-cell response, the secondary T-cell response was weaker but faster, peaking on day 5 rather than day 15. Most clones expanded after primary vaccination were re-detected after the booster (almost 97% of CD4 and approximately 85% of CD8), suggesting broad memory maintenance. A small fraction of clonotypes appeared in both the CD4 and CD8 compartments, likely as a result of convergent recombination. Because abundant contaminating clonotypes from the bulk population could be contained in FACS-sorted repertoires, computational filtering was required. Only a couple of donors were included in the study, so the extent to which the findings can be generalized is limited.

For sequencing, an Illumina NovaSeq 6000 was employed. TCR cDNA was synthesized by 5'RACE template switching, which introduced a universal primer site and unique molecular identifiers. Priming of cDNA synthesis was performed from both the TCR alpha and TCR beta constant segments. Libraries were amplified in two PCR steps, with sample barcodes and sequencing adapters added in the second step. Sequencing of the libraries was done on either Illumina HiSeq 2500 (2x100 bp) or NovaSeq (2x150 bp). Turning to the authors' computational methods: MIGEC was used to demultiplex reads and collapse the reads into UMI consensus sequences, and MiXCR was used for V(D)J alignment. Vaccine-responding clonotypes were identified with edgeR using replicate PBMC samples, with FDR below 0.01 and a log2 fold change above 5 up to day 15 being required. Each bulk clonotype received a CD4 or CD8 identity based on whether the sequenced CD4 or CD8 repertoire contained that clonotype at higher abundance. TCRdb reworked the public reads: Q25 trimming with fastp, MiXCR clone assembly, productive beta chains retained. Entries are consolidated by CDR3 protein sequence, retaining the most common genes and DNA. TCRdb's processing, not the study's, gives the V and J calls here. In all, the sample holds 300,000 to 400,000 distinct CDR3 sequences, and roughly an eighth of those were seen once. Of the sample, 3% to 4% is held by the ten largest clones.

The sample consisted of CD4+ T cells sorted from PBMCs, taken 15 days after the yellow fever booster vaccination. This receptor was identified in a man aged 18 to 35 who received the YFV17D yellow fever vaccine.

The bases read TGTGCCAGCAGCTTAGACTCGGGTTATCAGCCCCAGCATTTT. This encodes CASSLDSGYQPQHF. The chain links TRBV7-2 with TRBJ1-5, with the D gene not confidently named. A distance of 9 bases separates the germline ends of V and J, which lose 1 base and 5 bases respectively. CDR1 and CDR2, per the germline V gene, are SGHTA and FQGNSA. The CDR3 measures 14 amino acids from cysteine to phenylalanine. Only CDR3 DNA remains: 42 bases, in frame from the first base.